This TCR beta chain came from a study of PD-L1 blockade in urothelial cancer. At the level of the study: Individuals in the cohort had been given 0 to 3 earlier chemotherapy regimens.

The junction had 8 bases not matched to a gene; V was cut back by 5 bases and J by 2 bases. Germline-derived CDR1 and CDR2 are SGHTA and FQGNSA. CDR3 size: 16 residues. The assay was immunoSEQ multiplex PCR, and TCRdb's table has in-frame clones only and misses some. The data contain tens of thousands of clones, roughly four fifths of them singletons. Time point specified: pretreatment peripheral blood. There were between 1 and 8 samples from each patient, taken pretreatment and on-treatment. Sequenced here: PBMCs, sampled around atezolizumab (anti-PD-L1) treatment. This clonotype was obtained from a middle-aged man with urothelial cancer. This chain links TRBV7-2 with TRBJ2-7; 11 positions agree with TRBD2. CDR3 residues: CASSTSSGRVPYEQYF. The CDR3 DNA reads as TGTGCCAGCAGCACTAGTAGCGGGAGGGTCCCCTACGAGCAGTACTTC.